The 6 T cell receptor beta chains below all came from one sample that was sequenced in a study of blood T cell repertoires in COVID-19. Profiled with immunoSEQ multiplex PCR; TCRdb holds only in-frame clones, not every one. Seen here are approximately 100,000 clones, around 80% observed once, and the top ten hold around 20%. The specimen sequenced was peripheral blood. The receptors originated from a man aged 65-85 years with active or convalescent COVID-19.

The CDR3 sequence: CASSLETGGYEQYF. The CDR3 nucleotides read TGTGCCAGCAGCTTAGAAACAGGGGGGTACGAGCAGTACTTC. The J gene is TRBJ2-7, the V gene TRBV11-2, with 8 bases identical to TRBD1. CDR1 is SGHAT, CDR2 FQNNGV, per germline. This CDR3 contains 14 residues. The V gene end was trimmed by 0 bases and the J gene end by 4 bases; junction bases not matched to a gene: 2.

The V gene is TRBV3-1 (or the pseudogene TRBV3-2), the J gene TRBJ1-6, with TRBD1 as a possible D gene (5 bases). The germline V and J ends were trimmed by 1 base and 7 bases, with 17 bases remaining between them. The length of the CDR3 is 17 residues. Germline CDR1 reads LGHDT; CDR2 reads YNNKEL (reference sequence). This CDR3 is CASSQGGRRALNSPLHF. For the CDR3, the DNA is TGTGCCAGCAGCCAAGGGGGCAGAAGGGCATTAAATTCACCCCTCCACTTT.

The chain employs TRBV6-5 and TRBJ2-3, with TRBD2 matching 10 bases. V lost 4 bases to trimming and J lost 4 bases; unmatched junction nucleotides: 8. CDR1 and CDR2 from the germline V gene are MNHEY and SVGAGI. The CDR3 totals 16 residues. Here the CDR3 DNA reads TGTGCCAGCAGTTCCCTAACTAGCGGGAAAGCAGATACGCAGTATTTT. It translates to CASSSLTSGKADTQYF.

Concerning this clone: One end of the junction is discordant with germline, which a read error may explain. Other DNA sequences in the sample encode the same CDR3. CDR3 amino acids: CATAGTMNTEAFF. In DNA form, the CDR3 reads TGTGCCACTGCCGGGACAATGAACACTGAAGCCTTCTTT. The gene calls are TRBV6-5 and TRBJ1-1; the D gene is possibly TRBD1 (6 bases). CDR1 and CDR2 (germline): MNHEY, SVGAGI. The CDR3 consists of 13 residues.

The chain is built from TRBV5-1 and TRBJ2-7; 7 bases are shared with TRBD1. The CDR3 runs to 14 residues. Trimming took 0 bases from V and 4 from J; bases not matched to a gene: 4. Germline lookup yields CDR1 SGHRS and CDR2 YFSETQ. CDR3 DNA: TGCGCCAGCAGCTTGGGGGACAGTGTGTACGAGCAGTACTTC. Amino acid sequence: CASSLGDSVYEQYF. Filled out from reference TRBV5-1 and TRBJ2-7, the complete variable domain reads KAGVTQTPRYLIKTRGQQVTLSCSPISGHRSVSWYQQTPGQGLQFLFEYFSETQRNKGNFPGRFSGRQFSNSRSEMNVSTLELGDSALYLCASSLGDSVYEQYFGPGTRLTVT.

The chain couples TRBV5-1 to TRBJ1-6; the match to TRBD1 covers 7 bases. Germline CDR1 reads SGHRS; CDR2 reads YFSETQ. Trimming at V came to 2 bases and at J to 7 bases, leaving 9 bases not matched to a gene. CDR3 length equals 16 residues. CDR3 nucleotide sequence: TGCGCCAGCAGCTTTTATGGTGTCAGGGGGAATTCACCCCTCCACTTT. Encoded protein: CASSFYGVRGNSPLHF.